This TCR beta chain was recorded in a study of cytomegalovirus exposure and HLA in healthy donors. On the study more broadly: Unique TCRs numbering about 87 million, obtained from HLA-typed donors, made up an early data release. Overall study results and limits: In a later analysis, common viral pathogens appeared linked to several of the most significant clusters. In an earlier analysis, most TCR beta V segments were productive about 87% or about 30% of the time.

Researchers ran the PCR with 60 Vbeta and 13 Jbeta primers. In the original analysis: There were about 80 million unique TCR beta chains by a later count, and 10 million to 12 million of them were shared. The repertoire was sequenced with immunoSEQ multiplex PCR; TCRdb's copy has only in-frame clones and lacks some. That table furnishes V, J and clone size, whereas the DNA furnished D and trimming. The sample holds some 130,000 clones, about 73% seen once. This clone was found a few times. Its specificity is not known. The TCR was taken from a woman in her twenties or thirties in good health and CMV-seropositive. What was sequenced was PBMCs.

CDR3 nucleotide sequence: TGTGCCTGGATAGTGCGGGGGCGCACAGATACGCAGTATTTT. It translates to CAWIVRGRTDTQYF. The chain recombines TRBV30 with TRBJ2-3; TRBD2 might be the D (7 bases). The CDR3 has 14 amino acids. Germline CDR1 and CDR2: GTSNPN and SVGIG (reference sequence). V was pared by 4 bases and J by 1 base, with 12 bases between.